This TCR beta chain was profiled in a study of T-cell memory formation after mild COVID-19. Turning to the study itself: There were largely donor-specific TCR clusters.

Constant-segment primers and 5'RACE yielded cDNA libraries for TCR alpha and TCR beta, each carrying sample barcodes and UMIs. TCRdb analysed the 5' RACE reads with MiXCR anew, one entry per CDR3 protein. The data show 150,000 to 200,000 distinct CDR3 sequences, with roughly 15% seen just once and 12% to 15% held by the top ten. The CDR3 length is 12 residues. Trimming took off 4 bases at V and 4 bases at J, with 10 bases between the two ends. Germline loops: CDR1 DFQATT, CDR2 SNEGSKA (reference sequence). Note on this clonotype: The antigen is undetermined.

Study-wide findings and caveats: Balance between CD4 and CD8 was seen in clones contracting day 15 to 85, and a CD4+ lean was seen in later expanders.

The sample consisted of PBMCs or a T cell subset sorted from them (not recorded which). The sequence was obtained from an adult woman who had mild COVID-19 (a few samples of this study predate the infection). Cell type and time point are not known. This chain uses TRBV20-1 with TRBJ2-5; D may be TRBD1 (6 bases). The CDR3 sequence: CSAIQGRETQYF. The CDR3 DNA reads TGCAGTGCTATACAGGGACGAGAGACCCAGTACTTC.